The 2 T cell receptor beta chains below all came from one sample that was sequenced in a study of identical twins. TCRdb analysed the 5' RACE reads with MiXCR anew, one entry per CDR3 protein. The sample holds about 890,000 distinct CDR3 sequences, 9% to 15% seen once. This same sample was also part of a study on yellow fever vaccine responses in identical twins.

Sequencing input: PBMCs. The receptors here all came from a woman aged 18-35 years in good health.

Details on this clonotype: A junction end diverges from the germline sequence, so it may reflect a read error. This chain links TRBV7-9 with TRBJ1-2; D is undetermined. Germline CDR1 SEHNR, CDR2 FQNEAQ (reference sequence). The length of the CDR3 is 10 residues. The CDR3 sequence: CASSPMLAFF. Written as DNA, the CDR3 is TGTGCCAGCAGCCCTATGTTGGCCTTCTTC. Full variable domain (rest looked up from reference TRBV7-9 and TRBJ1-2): DTGVSQNPRHKITKRGQNVTFRCDPISEHNRLYWYRQTLGQGPEFLTYFQNEAQLEKSRLLSDRFSAERPKGSFSTLEIQRTEQGDSAMYLCASSPMLAFFGSGTRLTVV.

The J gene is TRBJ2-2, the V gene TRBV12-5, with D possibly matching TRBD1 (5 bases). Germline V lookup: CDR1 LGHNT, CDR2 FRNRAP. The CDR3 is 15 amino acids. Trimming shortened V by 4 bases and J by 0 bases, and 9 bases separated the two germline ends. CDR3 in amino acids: CASGSRASNTGELFF. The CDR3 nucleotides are TGTGCTAGTGGTTCCAGGGCCTCGAACACCGGGGAGCTGTTTTTT. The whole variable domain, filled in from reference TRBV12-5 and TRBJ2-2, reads DARVTQTPRHKVTEMGQEVTMRCQPILGHNTVFWYRQTMMQGLELLAYFRNRAPLDDSGMPKDRFSAEMPDATLATLKIQPSEPRDSAVYFCASGSRASNTGELFFGEGSRLTVL.